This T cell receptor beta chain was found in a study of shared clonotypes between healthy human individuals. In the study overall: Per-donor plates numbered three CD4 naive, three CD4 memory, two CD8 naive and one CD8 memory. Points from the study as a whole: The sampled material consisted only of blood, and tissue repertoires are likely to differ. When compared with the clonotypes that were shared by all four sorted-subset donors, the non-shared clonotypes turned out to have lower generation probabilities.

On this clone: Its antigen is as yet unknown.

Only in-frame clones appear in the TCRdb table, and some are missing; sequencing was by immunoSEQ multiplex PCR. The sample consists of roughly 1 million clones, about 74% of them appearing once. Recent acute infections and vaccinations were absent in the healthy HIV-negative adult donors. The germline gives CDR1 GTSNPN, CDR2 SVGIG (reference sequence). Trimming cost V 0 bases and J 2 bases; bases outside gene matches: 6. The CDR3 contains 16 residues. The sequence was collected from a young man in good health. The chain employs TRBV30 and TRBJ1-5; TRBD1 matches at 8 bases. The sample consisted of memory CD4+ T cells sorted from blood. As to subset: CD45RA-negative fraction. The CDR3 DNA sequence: TGTGCCTGGAGTGTCTCAGGGGGCGGCGGCAATCAGCCCCAGCATTTT. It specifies CAWSVSGGGGNQPQHF.